The rows below give T cell receptor beta chains drawn from one sample of a study of vaccination effects on CD4 cells after COVID-19. Clones were read by immunoSEQ multiplex PCR, and TCRdb kept only the in-frame ones, dropping some. Of about 50,000 clones listed, over 60% are singletons. No antigen has been identified for these receptors. This sample comprised CD4+ T cells from PBMCs cultured without peptide, obtained after COVID-19 vaccination. These receptors were collected from a human donor who had a prior SARS-CoV-2 infection. Each CDR3 is given with its conserved first and last residue. The D gene is left open where the match is weak. Not all rows give a size; the values are once, few, many and, for expanded clones, a class.

TRBJ2-1,TRBD2,TRBV7-6,-,TGTGCCAGCAGCTTAGAATGGATGGGCGGGAGCCGTTACAATGAGCAGTTCTTC,CASSLEWMGGSRYNEQFF
TRBJ1-2,TRBD1,TRBV7-9,-,TGTGCCAGCAGCCCTGGACAGGGTTATGGCTACACCTTC,CASSPGQGYGYTF
TRBJ1-3,-,TRBV30,-,TGTGCCTGGAGTGTAAACGGGAGAAACACCATATATTTT,CAWSVNGRNTIYF
TRBJ2-3,-,TRBV30,few,TGTGCCTGGAGTGTGGTACTTTCCACAGATACGCAGTATTTT,CAWSVVLSTDTQYF
TRBJ1-1,-,TRBV2,-,TGTGCCAGCAGCTTAGGAGGGGCGCACACTGAAGCTTTCTTT,CASSLGGAHTEAFF
TRBJ1-3,-,TRBV7-2,-,TGTGCCATAGCTACAGGGAACACCATATATTTT,CAIATGNTIYF
TRBJ2-2,-,TRBV5-1,-,TGCGCCAGCAGCTTGGTCCCCACCGGGGAGCTGTTTTTT,CASSLVPTGELFF
TRBJ1-6,-,TRBV27,-,TGTGCCAGCAGTCCGTGGGACACCAGTTCACCCCTCCACTTT,CASSPWDTSSPLHF
TRBJ1-3,-,TRBV5-4,-,TGTGCCAGCAGTGGGCCCGAGAGAAACACCATATATTTT,CASSGPERNTIYF
TRBJ1-1,-,TRBV5-6,-,TGTGCCAGCAGCTTGGCCTCGGCGGCAGCGAACACTGAAGCTTTCTTT,CASSLASAAANTEAFF
TRBJ1-5,-,TRBV5-6,once,TGTGCCAGCAGCAGGGGGGGCGATCAGCCCCAGCATTTT,CASSRGGDQPQHF
TRBJ2-7,-,TRBV9,-,TGTGCCAGCAGCCCCCTGGGGGCGGTGGGCAACTACGAGCAGTACTTC,CASSPLGAVGNYEQYF
TRBJ1-2,-,TRBV11-3,-,TGTGCCAGCAGCTTAGATCGGGCTGGTTCCTCCACCTTC,CASSLDRAGSSTF
TRBJ2-3,-,TRBV24-1,-,TGTGCCACCAGTGATCCGACTCGCACAGATACGCAGTATTTT,CATSDPTRTDTQYF
TRBJ2-7,-,TRBV30,-,TGTGCCTGGATTGGCCGAGGGAGTGGTTTCTACGAGCAGTACTTC,CAWIGRGSGFYEQYF
TRBJ1-1,TRBD1,TRBV10-3,-,TGTGCCATCAGTGAGGGACAGGGTTTCACTGAAGCTTTCTTT,CAISEGQGFTEAFF
TRBJ1-4,TRBD1,TRBV11-3,-,TGTGCCAGCAGCTTAGCCCCGGGACAGGGGGCCGCAAGGGAAAAACTGTTTTTT,CASSLAPGQGAAREKLFF
TRBJ2-5,TRBD2,TRBV18,-,TGTGCCAGCTCACCACGCTCAGGGACTAGCATGCAAGAGACCCAGTACTTC,CASSPRSGTSMQETQYF
TRBJ1-3,-,TRBV20-1,few,TGCAGTGCTAGCGGGGTAGCCGCCATATATTTT,CSASGVAAIYF
TRBJ1-4,-,TRBV25-1,-,TGTGCCAGCAGTGACCCCCGTGTGGGCGTTGTGGAAAAACTGTTTTTT,CASSDPRVGVVEKLFF
TRBJ2-5,-,TRBV5-6,few,TGTGCCAGCAGCTTGGCTGGAGGGTTGGAGACCCAGTACTTC,CASSLAGGLETQYF
TRBJ2-2,TRBD1,TRBV4-1,once,TGCGCCAGCAGCCAAGAGTTCATCAGGGGGTGGGGGGAGCTGTTTTTT,CASSQEFIRGWGELFF
TRBJ2-4,TRBD2,TRBV5-1,-,TGCGCCAGTAACCACACCTCCGGGACTACTAAACTCGGAGGCAAAAACATTCAGTACTTC,CASNHTSGTTKLGGKNIQYF
TRBJ2-1,-,TRBV19,-,TGTGCCAGTAGCTCGGACGTCAGCTCCTACAATGAGCAGTTCTTC,CASSSDVSSYNEQFF
TRBJ2-2,-,TRBV7-9,-,TGTGCCAGCAGCCCGAGGCCCAGGCCTGGGGAGCTGTTTTTT,CASSPRPRPGELFF
TRBJ1-2,-,TRBV13,-,TGTGCCAGCAGCTCAACCGCCTATGGCTACACCTTC,CASSSTAYGYTF
TRBJ1-4,TRBD1,TRBV11-3,few,TGTGCCAGCAGCTTACGGGACAGGGGGATGGAAAAACTGTTTTTT,CASSLRDRGMEKLFF
TRBJ2-1,-,TRBV9,once,TGTGCCAGCAGCGTAGGATCAGGCAATGAGCAGTTCTTC,CASSVGSGNEQFF
TRBJ1-2,-,TRBV12-3/TRBV12-4,-,TGTGCCAGCAGCTCGTTCTATGGCTACACCTTC,CASSSFYGYTF
TRBJ2-1,TRBD2,TRBV15,few,TGTGCCACCAGCAGAGATCTCGCGGGAGGGGATGAGCAGTTCTTC,CATSRDLAGGDEQFF
TRBJ1-5,TRBD1,TRBV2,-,TGTGCCAGCAGGGGACAGATGGGTCAGCCCCAGCATTTT,CASRGQMGQPQHF
TRBJ2-3,TRBD2,TRBV2,few,TGTGCCAGCAGTGACACTAGCGGGAGCCCCCCGTATTTT,CASSDTSGSPPYF
TRBJ1-2,-,TRBV19,-,TGTGCCAGTAGTATCCTCCAGGAACACATCTATGGCTACACCTTC,CASSILQEHIYGYTF
TRBJ2-5,-,TRBV6-5,-,TGTGCCAGCAGTTACTCCCCCGTAGAGACCCAGTACTTC,CASSYSPVETQYF
TRBJ2-7,-,TRBV5-1,-,TGCGCCAGCAGCTCCGCTAAAGGGGGTACAGATCTCTCCGAGCAGTACTTC,CASSSAKGGTDLSEQYF
TRBJ2-3,-,TRBV20-1,-,TGCAGTGCTAGTCAAGATAGCGAAAACTCAGATACGCAGTATTTT,CSASQDSENSDTQYF
TRBJ1-5,-,TRBV6-5,-,TGCGCCGCGAGACATTCTTGGAGTAATCAGCCCCAGCATTTT,CAARHSWSNQPQHF
TRBJ1-3,-,TRBV6-4,-,TGTGCCAGCAGTGAATCGAAATTAGTGACTGGTAACACCATATATTTT,CASSESKLVTGNTIYF
TRBJ2-6,-,TRBV30,-,TGTGCCTGGAGTGTAAATGGGGCCAACGTCCTGACTTTC,CAWSVNGANVLTF
TRBJ1-4,-,TRBV5-4,-,TGTGCCAGCAGCTTGGCTTTTTCAGGGGAAGGGAATGAAAAACTGTTTTTT,CASSLAFSGEGNEKLFF
TRBJ2-1,-,TRBV7-2,-,TGTGCCAGCAGCCACGGGTCAACCCAGGGGCAGTTCTTC,CASSHGSTQGQFF
TRBJ1-2,-,TRBV30,-,TGTGCCTGGGACGGCTATGGCTACACCTTC,CAWDGYGYTF
TRBJ2-3,-,TRBV19,-,TGTGCCAGTAGCCAATCAGGGGCCGATACGCAGTATTTT,CASSQSGADTQYF
TRBJ1-2,TRBD1,TRBV24-1,-,TGTGCCACCAGTGATCAGGACAGGGGAAATGGCTACACCTTC,CATSDQDRGNGYTF
TRBJ1-3,-,TRBV7-9,-,TGTGCCAGCGTGCAGGAAACTGGAAACACCATATATTTT,CASVQETGNTIYF
TRBJ1-5,-,TRBV5-5,-,TGTGCCAGCAGCCCCACTGCCCCCCCCGGGGTTATTCAGCCCCAGCATTTT,CASSPTAPPGVIQPQHF
TRBJ2-3,-,TRBV4-1,-,TGCGCCAGCAGCCAAGTCCCGAGCCAAAGGACAGATACGCAGTATTTT,CASSQVPSQRTDTQYF
TRBJ2-3,-,TRBV4-1,-,TGCGCCAGCAGCCAAGTAGATTTGGTTAGCACAGATACGCAGTATTTT,CASSQVDLVSTDTQYF
TRBJ2-7,TRBD2,TRBV4-2,-,TGTGCCAGCAGCCAAGGGACTAGCGGGTCGACCTACGAGCAGTACTTC,CASSQGTSGSTYEQYF
TRBJ1-4,-,TRBV7-9,-,TGTGCCAGCAGCTCGGGAGAAAAACTGTTTTTT,CASSSGEKLFF
TRBJ1-1,-,TRBV18,-,TGTGCCAGCTCACCACGTCGGGACACTGAAGCTTTCTTT,CASSPRRDTEAFF
TRBJ2-5,TRBD2,TRBV6-2/TRBV6-3,-,TGTGCCAGCAGTTTTGGGAGGTTTAGCGGGCCTCAAGAGACCCAGTACTTC,CASSFGRFSGPQETQYF
TRBJ1-2,-,TRBV12-3/TRBV12-4,once,TGTGCCAGCAGTTTATGGGGAAGTGGCTACACCTTC,CASSLWGSGYTF
TRBJ1-1,-,TRBV14,-,TGTGCCAGCAGCCAAGAGGGGCTCTTTCGGGCGAACACTGAAGCTTTCTTT,CASSQEGLFRANTEAFF
TRBJ2-1,-,TRBV7-2,-,TGTGCCAGCAGCGCACTAGCTGGTTTAGGCAATGAGCAGTTCTTC,CASSALAGLGNEQFF
TRBJ1-3,-,TRBV6-5,-,TGTGCCAGCGCCGGGACAACAGGAAACACCATATATTTT,CASAGTTGNTIYF
TRBJ2-7,TRBD1,TRBV5-1,-,TGCGCCAGCAGCCCCGGGACAGGGAACTACGAGCAGTACTTC,CASSPGTGNYEQYF
TRBJ1-4,-,TRBV10-3,-,TGTGCCATCAGCCTCGAGGGGAATGAAAAACTGTTTTTT,CAISLEGNEKLFF
TRBJ2-1,-,TRBV4-3,-,TGCGCCAGCAGCTCGGGATTATACTCCTACAATGAGCAGTTCTTC,CASSSGLYSYNEQFF
TRBJ2-7,TRBD1,TRBV6-5,once,TGTGCCAGCAGCCGAATCAGGGGGTATTACGAGCAGTACTTC,CASSRIRGYYEQYF